This is a list of T cell receptor beta chains from one sample in a study of cytotoxic CD8 clonotypes in ibrutinib-treated CLL. Profiling relied on immunoSEQ multiplex PCR, and the TCRdb table lists in-frame clones only, not all of them. Altogether 150,000 to 200,000 clones are present, roughly 72% being singletons, with the ten largest covering about an eighth. The material sequenced was PBMCs, taken after 24 months of ibrutinib treatment. The receptors were sampled from a human donor with chronic lymphocytic leukemia. Both conserved end residues are trimmed from each CDR3. Each record gives: V gene, J gene, D gene, CDR3 length, clone size, CDR3 protein. A D gene is named only where the DNA matches it firmly. Size is omitted from some rows. Given values are once, few, many or a class for expanded clones.

V gene: TRBV7-9; J gene: TRBJ2-5; D gene: TRBD1; CDR3 length: 15; clone size: NA; CDR3 protein: ASSWVAFSTGEETQY
V gene: TRBV9; J gene: TRBJ2-7; D gene: NA; CDR3 length: 12; clone size: NA; CDR3 protein: ASSVEQSPYEQY
V gene: TRBV27; J gene: TRBJ2-2; D gene: TRBD2; CDR3 length: 16; clone size: NA; CDR3 protein: ASSLSGLAGLNTGELF
V gene: TRBV27; J gene: TRBJ2-1; D gene: TRBD1; CDR3 length: 15; clone size: NA; CDR3 protein: ASSLVSTGIDDNEQF
V gene: TRBV19; J gene: TRBJ1-2; D gene: NA; CDR3 length: 10; clone size: NA; CDR3 protein: ASSIRASHQS
V gene: TRBV2; J gene: TRBJ2-3; D gene: NA; CDR3 length: 11; clone size: once; CDR3 protein: ASSEHSTDTQY
V gene: TRBV7-8; J gene: TRBJ1-4; D gene: TRBD1; CDR3 length: 13; clone size: NA; CDR3 protein: ASSLVPGQGAKLF
V gene: TRBV7-2; J gene: TRBJ2-4; D gene: NA; CDR3 length: 12; clone size: NA; CDR3 protein: ASSSYGQGNIQY
V gene: TRBV2; J gene: TRBJ2-1; D gene: NA; CDR3 length: 12; clone size: NA; CDR3 protein: ASRNGARGNEQF
V gene: TRBV7-2; J gene: TRBJ2-5; D gene: NA; CDR3 length: 14; clone size: NA; CDR3 protein: ASSSLAGAGGETQY
V gene: TRBV29-1; J gene: TRBJ2-3; D gene: TRBD1; CDR3 length: 13; clone size: NA; CDR3 protein: SVAGTGPSTDTQY
V gene: TRBV7-7; J gene: TRBJ2-2; D gene: TRBD2; CDR3 length: 17; clone size: NA; CDR3 protein: ASSLRSSGRLANTGELF
V gene: TRBV6-1; J gene: TRBJ2-7; D gene: NA; CDR3 length: 9; clone size: NA; CDR3 protein: ASSGNYEQY
V gene: TRBV28; J gene: TRBJ1-4; D gene: NA; CDR3 length: 11; clone size: NA; CDR3 protein: ASKRQLNEKLF
V gene: TRBV5-1; J gene: TRBJ2-7; D gene: NA; CDR3 length: 10; clone size: NA; CDR3 protein: ASRSPSYEQY
V gene: TRBV5-1; J gene: TRBJ2-2; D gene: TRBD2; CDR3 length: 14; clone size: NA; CDR3 protein: ASSSISGRRTGELF